Below are 3 T cell receptor beta chains sequenced from a single sample in a study of shared clonotypes between healthy human individuals. Only in-frame clones appear in the TCRdb table, and some are missing; sequencing was by immunoSEQ multiplex PCR. Here the sample spans 2 million to 2.5 million clones, approximately 90% being singletons. The specimen was naive CD4+ T cells from PBMCs. The subset is: CD45RA+ positively selected. Receptors were obtained from a man aged 18 to 30 in good health. Some clones in this sample may be carry-over from other donors' samples.

V usage is TRBV28 and J usage is TRBJ1-4; D may be TRBD1 (5 bases). Germline V CDR1 and CDR2: MDHEN, SYDVKM. V lost 8 bases to trimming and J lost 3 bases, with 19 bases between them. The CDR3 sequence is 16 residues long. CDR3 sequence (DNA): TGTGCCAGCGGCGATCGAGGGGCTCGGGCTAATGAAAAACTGTTTTTT. It encodes CASGDRGARANEKLFF.

This clone appeared once. The chain joins TRBV27 to TRBJ2-2; D gene unclear. V gave up 6 bases and J gave up 5 bases, with 13 bases separating them. Germline-derived CDR1 and CDR2 are MNHEY and SMNVEV (reference sequence). CDR3 length equals 14 residues. CDR3 in amino acids: CASSALLGTGELFF. CDR3 nucleotide sequence: TGTGCCAGCAGCGCCCTCCTGGGGACCGGGGAGCTGTTTTTT.

This clone was detected only once. This chain links TRBV5-6 with TRBJ2-3, with D maybe TRBD1 (7 bases). Germline V gives CDR1 SGHDT, CDR2 YYEEEE. The CDR3 has 13 amino acids. The V gene lost 10 bases and the J gene lost 2 bases, with 14 bases spanning the gap. In nucleotides, the CDR3 is TGTGCCGGGAGACAGGGACTCACAGATACGCAGTATTTT. As protein: CAGRQGLTDTQYF.